Below are 4 T cell receptor beta chains sequenced from a single sample in a study of cytomegalovirus exposure and HLA in healthy donors. A multiplex PCR was run with 60 Vbeta primers and 13 Jbeta primers. Produced via immunoSEQ multiplex PCR; TCRdb's table is partial and in-frame only. The sample shows some 180,000 clones, around 75% of them seen only once. The sequenced sample was PBMCs. The receptors derive from a male donor in good health and CMV-seronegative.

The chain is built from TRBV6-6 and TRBJ2-5; possibly TRBD1 for D (6 bases). CDR1 is MNHNY and CDR2 is SVGAGI in the germline V gene (reference sequence). This CDR3 has 14 amino acids. V lost 5 bases, J lost 1 base, and 11 bases lay in between. This chain's CDR3 is CASSRIQGQETQYF. In DNA, the CDR3 is TGTGCCAGCAGTCGGATACAGGGCCAAGAGACCCAGTACTTC.

V gene TRBV6-6 combines with J gene TRBJ1-5, with a tentative D call TRBD1 (6 bases). CDR1 is MNHNY, CDR2 SVGAGI, per germline (reference sequence). The CDR3 runs to 16 residues. Trimming took 0 bases from V and 0 from J, leaving 9 bases between them. The CDR3 is CASSYSSRGSNQPQHF. CDR3 bases: TGTGCCAGCAGTTACTCGAGCAGGGGTAGCAATCAGCCCCAGCATTTT.

This chain joins TRBV4-1 and TRBJ2-3; possible D gene TRBD2, 6 bases. Germline V gene lookup returns CDR1 MGHRA and CDR2 YSYEKL. Trimming pared 1 base from V and 4 bases from J, leaving 18 bases between. The CDR3 runs 17 residues. CDR3 DNA sequence: TGCGCCAGCAGCCAAGGGCCCTCGGGACTCTCCCCAGATACGCAGTATTTT. Translation gives CASSQGPSGLSPDTQYF.

Concerning this clone itself: At one of its ends the junction is not consistent with the germline gene, which may arise from a read error. This chain links TRBV7-9 with TRBJ1-5; D not resolved. The CDR3 consists of 15 residues. Germline V lookup: CDR1 SEHNR, CDR2 FQNEAQ (reference sequence). The CDR3 sequence: CSSSPLAGSNQPQHF. CDR3 bases: TGTTCCAGCAGCCCCCTCGCCGGTAGCAATCAGCCCCAGCATTTT.